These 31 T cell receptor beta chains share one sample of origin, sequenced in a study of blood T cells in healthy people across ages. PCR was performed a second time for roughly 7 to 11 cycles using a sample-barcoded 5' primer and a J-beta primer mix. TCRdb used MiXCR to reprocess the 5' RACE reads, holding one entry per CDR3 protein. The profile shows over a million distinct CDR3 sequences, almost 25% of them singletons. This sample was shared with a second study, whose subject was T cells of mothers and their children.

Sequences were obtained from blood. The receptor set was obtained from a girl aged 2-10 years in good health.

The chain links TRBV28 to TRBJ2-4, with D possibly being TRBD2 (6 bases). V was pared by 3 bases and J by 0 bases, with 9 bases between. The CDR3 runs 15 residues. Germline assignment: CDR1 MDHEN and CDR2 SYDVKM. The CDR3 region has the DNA TGTGCCAGCAGTTTCGGGACTCAAGCCAAAAACATTCAGTACTTC. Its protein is CASSFGTQAKNIQYF.

For the CDR3, the DNA is TGTGCCAGCAGCACCACAGGGGGCGAGTTAATTCAGTACTTC. Translating it yields CASSTTGGELIQYF. This chain connects TRBV7-9 to TRBJ2-4; TRBD1 matches 9 bases. The CDR3 sequence is 14 residues long. The ends lost 5 bases at V and 10 bases at J; junction bases unmatched: 9. Germline-derived CDR1 and CDR2 are SEHNR and FQNEAQ (reference sequence).

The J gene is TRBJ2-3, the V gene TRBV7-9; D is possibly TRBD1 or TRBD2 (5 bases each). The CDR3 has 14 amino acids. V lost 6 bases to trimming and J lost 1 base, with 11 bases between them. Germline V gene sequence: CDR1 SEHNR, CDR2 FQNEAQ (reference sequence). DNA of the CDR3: TGTGCCAGCAGTTGGTTGGGGGGCACAGATACGCAGTATTTT. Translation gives CASSWLGGTDTQYF.

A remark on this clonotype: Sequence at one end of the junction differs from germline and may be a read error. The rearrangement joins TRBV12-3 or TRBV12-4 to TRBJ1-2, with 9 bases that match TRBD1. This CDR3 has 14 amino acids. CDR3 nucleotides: TGTGCCAGCAGTGCGACAGGGGGGAACTATGGCTACATCTTC. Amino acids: CASSATGGNYGYIF.

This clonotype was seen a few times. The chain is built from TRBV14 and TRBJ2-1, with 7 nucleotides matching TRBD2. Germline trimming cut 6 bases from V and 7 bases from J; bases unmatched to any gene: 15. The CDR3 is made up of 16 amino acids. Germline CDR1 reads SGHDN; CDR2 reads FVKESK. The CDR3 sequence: CASSQFGGYSGNEQFF. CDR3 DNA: TGTGCCAGCAGTCAATTCGGGGGGTACAGTGGGAATGAGCAGTTCTTC.

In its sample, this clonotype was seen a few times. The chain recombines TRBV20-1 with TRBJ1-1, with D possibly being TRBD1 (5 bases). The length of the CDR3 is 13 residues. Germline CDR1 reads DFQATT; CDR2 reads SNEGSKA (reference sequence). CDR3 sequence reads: CRALSGTDTEAFF. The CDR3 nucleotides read TGCAGGGCTTTATCAGGGACCGACACTGAAGCTTTCTTT.

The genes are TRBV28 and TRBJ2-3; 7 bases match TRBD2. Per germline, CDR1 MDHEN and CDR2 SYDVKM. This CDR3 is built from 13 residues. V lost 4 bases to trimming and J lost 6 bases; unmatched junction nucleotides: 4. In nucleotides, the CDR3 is TGTGCCAGCAGTTCCGGGGGGAGGGATACGCAGTATTTT. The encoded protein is CASSSGGRDTQYF.

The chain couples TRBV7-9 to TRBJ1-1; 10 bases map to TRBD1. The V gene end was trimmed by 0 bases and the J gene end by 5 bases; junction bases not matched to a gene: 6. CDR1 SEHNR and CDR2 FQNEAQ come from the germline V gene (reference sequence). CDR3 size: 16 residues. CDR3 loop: CASSLAGGQGKTEAFF. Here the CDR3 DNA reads TGTGCCAGCAGCTTAGCAGGGGGACAGGGGAAGACTGAAGCTTTCTTT.

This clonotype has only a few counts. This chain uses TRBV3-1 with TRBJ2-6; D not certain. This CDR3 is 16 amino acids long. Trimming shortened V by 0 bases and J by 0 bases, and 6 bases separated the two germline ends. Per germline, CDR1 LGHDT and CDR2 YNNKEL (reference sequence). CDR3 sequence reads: CASSQDFASGANVLTF. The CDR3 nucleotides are TGTGCCAGCAGCCAAGACTTCGCCTCTGGGGCCAACGTCCTGACTTTC.

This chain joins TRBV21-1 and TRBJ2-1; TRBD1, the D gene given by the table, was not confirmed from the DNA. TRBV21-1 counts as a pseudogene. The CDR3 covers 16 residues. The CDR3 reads CASSKATGRAANEQFF. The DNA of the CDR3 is TGTGCCAGCAGCAAAGCCACGGGTCGGGCGGCAAATGAGCAGTTCTTC.

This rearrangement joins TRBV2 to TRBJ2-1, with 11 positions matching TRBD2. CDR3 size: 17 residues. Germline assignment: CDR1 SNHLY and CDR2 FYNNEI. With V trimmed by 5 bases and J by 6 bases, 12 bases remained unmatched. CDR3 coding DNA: TGTGCCAGCAGTAAGGGGCGTAGCGGGAGGGCCAGCAATGAGCAGTTCTTC. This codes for CASSKGRSGRASNEQFF. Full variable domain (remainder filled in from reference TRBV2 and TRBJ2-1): EPEVTQTPSHQVTQMGQEVILRCVPISNHLYFYWYRQILGQKVEFLVSFYNNEISEKSEIFDDQFSVERPDGSNFTLKIRSTKLEDSAMYFCASSKGRSGRASNEQFFGPGTRLTVL.

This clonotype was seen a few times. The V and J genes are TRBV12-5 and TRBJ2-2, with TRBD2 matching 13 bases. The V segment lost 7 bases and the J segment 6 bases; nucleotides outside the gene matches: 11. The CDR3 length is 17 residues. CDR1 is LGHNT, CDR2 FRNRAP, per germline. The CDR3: CASALTSGGALAGELFF. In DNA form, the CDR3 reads TGTGCTAGTGCCCTCACTAGCGGGGGGGCTTTGGCCGGGGAGCTGTTTTTT.

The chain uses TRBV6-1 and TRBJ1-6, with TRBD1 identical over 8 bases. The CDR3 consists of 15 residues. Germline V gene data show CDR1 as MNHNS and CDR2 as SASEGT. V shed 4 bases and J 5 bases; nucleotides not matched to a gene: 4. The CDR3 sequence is CASSVPGQDNSPLHF. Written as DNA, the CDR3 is TGTGCCAGCAGTGTTCCGGGACAGGATAATTCACCCCTCCACTTT.

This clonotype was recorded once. The CDR3 loop is CASSPGTANNQPQHF. The CDR3 DNA reads TGCGCCAGCAGCCCCGGGACAGCTAACAATCAGCCCCAGCATTTT. V gene TRBV5-1 combines with J gene TRBJ1-5, with 7 bases identical to TRBD1. Germline V lookup: CDR1 SGHRS, CDR2 YFSETQ. The V and J ends lost 4 bases and 3 bases, in that order; junction bases with no gene match: 7. The CDR3 runs 15 residues.

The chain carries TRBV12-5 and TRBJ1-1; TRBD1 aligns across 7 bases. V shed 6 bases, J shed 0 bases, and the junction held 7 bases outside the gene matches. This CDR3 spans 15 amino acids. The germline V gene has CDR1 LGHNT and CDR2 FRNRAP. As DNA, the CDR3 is TGTGCTAGTGGGGTGGGACAGAACATGAACACTGAAGCTTTCTTT. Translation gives CASGVGQNMNTEAFF.

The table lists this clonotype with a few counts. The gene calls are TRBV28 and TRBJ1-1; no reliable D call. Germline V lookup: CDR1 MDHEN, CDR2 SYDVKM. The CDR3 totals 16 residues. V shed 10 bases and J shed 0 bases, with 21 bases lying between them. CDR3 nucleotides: TGTGCCATCCTTATGGGAAGCCCCAGACTGAACACTGAAGCTTTCTTT. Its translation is CAILMGSPRLNTEAFF.

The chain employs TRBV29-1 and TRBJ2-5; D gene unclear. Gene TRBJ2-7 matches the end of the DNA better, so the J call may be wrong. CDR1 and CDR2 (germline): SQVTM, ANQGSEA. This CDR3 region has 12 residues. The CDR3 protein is CSVGSDPYEQYF. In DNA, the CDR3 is TGCAGCGTTGGTTCAGACCCCTACGAGCAGTACTTC.

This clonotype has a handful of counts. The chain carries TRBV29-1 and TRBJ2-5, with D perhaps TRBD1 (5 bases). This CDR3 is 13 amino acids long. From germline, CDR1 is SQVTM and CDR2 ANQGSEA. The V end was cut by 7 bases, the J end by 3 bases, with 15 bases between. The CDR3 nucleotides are TGCAGCGCCTACCAAGGACAAGAAGAGACCCAGTACTTC. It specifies CSAYQGQEETQYF.

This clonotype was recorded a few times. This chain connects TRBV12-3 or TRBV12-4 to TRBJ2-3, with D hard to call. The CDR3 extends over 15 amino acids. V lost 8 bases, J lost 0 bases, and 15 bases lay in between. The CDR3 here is CASGLGWESTDTQYF. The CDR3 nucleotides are TGTGCCAGCGGCCTTGGTTGGGAAAGCACAGATACGCAGTATTTT.

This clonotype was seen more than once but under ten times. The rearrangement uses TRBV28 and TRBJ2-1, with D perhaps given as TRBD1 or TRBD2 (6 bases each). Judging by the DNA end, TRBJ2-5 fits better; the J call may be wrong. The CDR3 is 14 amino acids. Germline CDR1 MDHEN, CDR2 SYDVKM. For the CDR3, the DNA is TGTGCCAGCAGTTTTTATGAGGGGGGCGAGACCCAGTACTTC. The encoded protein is CASSFYEGGETQYF.

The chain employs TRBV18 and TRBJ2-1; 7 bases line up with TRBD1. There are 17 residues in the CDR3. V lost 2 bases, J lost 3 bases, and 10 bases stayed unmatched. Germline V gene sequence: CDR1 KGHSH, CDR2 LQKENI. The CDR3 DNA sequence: TGTGCCAGCTCACCAAGGAACCGGGACAGTGTCTACAATGAGCAGTTCTTC. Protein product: CASSPRNRDSVYNEQFF.

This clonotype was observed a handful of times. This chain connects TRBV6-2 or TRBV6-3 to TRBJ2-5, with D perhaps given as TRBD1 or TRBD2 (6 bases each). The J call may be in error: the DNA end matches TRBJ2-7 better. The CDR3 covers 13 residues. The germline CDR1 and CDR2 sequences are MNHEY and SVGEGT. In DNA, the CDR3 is TGTGCCAGCAGTCACGGGGGCCTGGACGAGCAGTACTTC. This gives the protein CASSHGGLDEQYF.

CDR3 DNA sequence: TGCAGTGCTTTTGATAGGGACACTGAAGCTTTCTTT. As protein: CSAFDRDTEAFF. J is TRBJ1-1 and V is TRBV20-1, with D unclear. V lost 5 bases to trimming and J lost 3 bases, with 10 bases between them. In germline, CDR1 is DFQATT, CDR2 SNEGSKA (reference sequence). This CDR3 is built from 12 residues.

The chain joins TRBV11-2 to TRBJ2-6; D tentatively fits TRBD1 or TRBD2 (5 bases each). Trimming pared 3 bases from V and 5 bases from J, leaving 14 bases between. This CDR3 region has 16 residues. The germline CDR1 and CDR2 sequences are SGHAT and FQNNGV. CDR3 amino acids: CASSFITGGRANVLTF. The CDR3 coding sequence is TGTGCCAGCAGCTTCATTACAGGAGGACGGGCCAACGTCCTGACTTTC.

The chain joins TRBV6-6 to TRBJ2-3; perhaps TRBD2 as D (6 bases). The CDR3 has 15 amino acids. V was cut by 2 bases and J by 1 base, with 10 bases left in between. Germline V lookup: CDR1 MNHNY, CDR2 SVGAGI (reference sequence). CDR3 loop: CASSYGASGTDTQYF. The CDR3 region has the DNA TGTGCCAGCAGTTACGGGGCTAGCGGCACAGATACGCAGTATTTT.

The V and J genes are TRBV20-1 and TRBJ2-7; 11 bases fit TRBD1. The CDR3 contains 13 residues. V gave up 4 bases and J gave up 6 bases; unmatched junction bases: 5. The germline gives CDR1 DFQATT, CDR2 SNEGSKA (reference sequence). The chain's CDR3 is CSAKQGTGGEQYF. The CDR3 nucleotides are TGCAGTGCTAAACAAGGGACAGGGGGCGAGCAGTACTTC.

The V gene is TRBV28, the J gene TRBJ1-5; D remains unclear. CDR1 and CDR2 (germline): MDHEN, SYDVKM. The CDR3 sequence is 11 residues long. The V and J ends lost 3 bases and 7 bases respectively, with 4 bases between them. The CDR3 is CASSFLQPQHF. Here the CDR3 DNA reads TGTGCCAGCAGTTTTCTGCAGCCCCAGCATTTT.

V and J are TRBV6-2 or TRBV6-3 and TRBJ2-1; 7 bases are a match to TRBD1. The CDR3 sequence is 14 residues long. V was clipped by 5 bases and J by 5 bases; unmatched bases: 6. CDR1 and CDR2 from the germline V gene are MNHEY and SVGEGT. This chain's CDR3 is CASSTRQGNNEQFF. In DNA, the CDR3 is TGTGCCAGCAGTACCCGACAGGGAAACAATGAGCAGTTCTTC.

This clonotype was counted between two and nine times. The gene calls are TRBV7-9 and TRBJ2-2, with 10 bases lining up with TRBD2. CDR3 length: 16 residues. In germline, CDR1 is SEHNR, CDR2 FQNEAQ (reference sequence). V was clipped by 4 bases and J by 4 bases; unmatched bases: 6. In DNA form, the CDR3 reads TGTGCCAGCAGCTCAGGACTAGCGGACATCACCGGGGAGCTGTTTTTT. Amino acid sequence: CASSSGLADITGELFF.

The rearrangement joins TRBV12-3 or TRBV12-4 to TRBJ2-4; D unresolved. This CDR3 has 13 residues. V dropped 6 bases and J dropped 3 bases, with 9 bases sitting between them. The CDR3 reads CASRGVDKNIQYF. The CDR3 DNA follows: TGTGCCAGCAGAGGCGTTGACAAAAACATTCAGTACTTC.

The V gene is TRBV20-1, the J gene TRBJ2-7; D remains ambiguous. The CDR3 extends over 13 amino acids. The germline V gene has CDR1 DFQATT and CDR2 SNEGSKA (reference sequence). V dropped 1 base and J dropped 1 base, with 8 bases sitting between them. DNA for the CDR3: TGCAGTGCTAGAGTTTCCTCTTCCTACGAGCAGTACTTC. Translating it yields CSARVSSSYEQYF.